The next 16 T cell receptor beta chains were all read from a single sample in a study of cytomegalovirus exposure and HLA in healthy donors. The primer mix had 60 Vbeta and 13 Jbeta primers. Method: immunoSEQ multiplex PCR; TCRdb's copy keeps in-frame clones and lacks some. Of 150,000 or so clones listed, roughly 80% are singletons. Sequences were obtained from PBMCs. All receptors derive from a man aged 45-65 years in good health and CMV-seropositive.

This chain joins TRBV5-1 and TRBJ1-3; D is unresolved. This CDR3 has 14 residues. CDR1 and CDR2 from the germline V gene are SGHRS and YFSETQ. The V end lost 0 bases, the J end lost 4 bases, and 8 bases lay between the germline ends. CDR3 in amino acids: CASSLVGIGNTIYF. The CDR3 DNA reads as TGCGCCAGCAGCTTGGTCGGGATCGGAAACACCATATATTTT.

The chain recombines TRBV30 with TRBJ1-1; 7 bases are shared with TRBD1. Germline-derived CDR1 and CDR2 are GTSNPN and SVGIG (reference sequence). This CDR3 has 13 residues. J gave up 1 base and V 7 bases, and 6 bases lay outside the gene matches. This CDR3 reads CASSRDRNTEAFF. For the CDR3, the DNA is TGTGCCTCGTCCCGGGACAGGAACACTGAAGCTTTCTTT.

The chain has TRBV7-3 and TRBJ2-7; a possible D gene is TRBD2 (6 bases). From germline, CDR1 is SGHTA and CDR2 FQGTGA. The CDR3 is 18 amino acids. Trimming cost V 4 bases and J 0 bases, with 22 bases left between them. The CDR3 is CASSSLETGTPISYEQYF. In DNA form, the CDR3 reads TGTGCCAGCAGCTCCCTTGAGACCGGGACTCCCATCTCCTACGAGCAGTACTTC.

The chain carries TRBV6-5 and TRBJ2-7; TRBD1 matches at 9 bases. The V gene's germline CDR1 is MNHEY and CDR2 SVGAGI. The CDR3 spans 15 residues. Unmatched junction bases numbered 5, after V lost 3 bases and J lost 2 bases. CDR3: CASSYSGTGPYEQYF. CDR3 nucleotides: TGTGCCAGCAGTTATTCCGGGACAGGGCCCTACGAGCAGTACTTC.

The V call is TRBV19, the J call TRBJ2-4, with D perhaps matching TRBD1 (6 bases). CDR1 LNHDA and CDR2 SQIVND come from the germline V gene (reference sequence). The V gene lost 3 bases and the J gene lost 2 bases, with 17 bases spanning the gap. CDR3 length equals 17 residues. The DNA for the CDR3 is TGTGCCAGTAGTATCCGCGCTCTCGACAGGACCAAAAACATTCAGTACTTC. It is translated as CASSIRALDRTKNIQYF.

The chain carries TRBV27 and TRBJ2-7, with D possibly being TRBD2 (5 bases). There are 13 residues in the CDR3. With 6 bases removed from V and 6 bases from J, the gap between germline ends came to 15 bases. Germline values: CDR1 MNHEY, CDR2 SMNVEV (reference sequence). The CDR3 loop reads CASSLSSGIEQYF. The CDR3 bases are TGTGCCAGCAGCCTATCGTCGGGGATCGAGCAGTACTTC.

This clone was seen only a few times. CDR3 bases: TGTGCCAGCAGCGGAAAAGAGGGAATGGAAGAGACCCAGTACTTC. This gives the protein CASSGKEGMEETQYF. V gene TRBV5-4 combines with J gene TRBJ2-5, with D perhaps TRBD2 (5 bases). V was pared by 4 bases and J by 3 bases, with 16 bases between. The CDR3 length is 15 residues. Germline lookup yields CDR1 SGHNT and CDR2 YYREEE (reference sequence).

A few counts support this clone. The CDR3 loop reads CASSPTGVLLGGYTF. CDR3 DNA sequence: TGTGCCAGCAGCCCCACCGGGGTCCTATTGGGTGGCTACACCTTC. J is TRBJ1-2 and V is TRBV11-2; D gene ambiguous. The ends were cut back, 5 bases at V and 7 bases at J, with 20 bases in the middle. Germline CDR1 reads SGHAT; CDR2 reads FQNNGV. The CDR3 is 15 residues long.

The V gene is TRBV10-3, the J gene TRBJ2-7; D gene ambiguous. CDR3 length equals 14 residues. CDR1 and CDR2 (germline): ENHRY, SYGVKD. Trimming shortened V by 0 bases and J by 13 bases, and 19 bases separated the two germline ends. CDR3: CAISESGYSSSTYF. DNA of the CDR3: TGTGCCATCAGTGAGTCTGGCTACAGTTCCTCTACTTACTTC.

The rearrangement joins TRBV28 to TRBJ1-3, with 8 nucleotides matching TRBD1. V lost 2 bases and J lost 3; bases outside the gene matches: 6. The V gene's germline CDR1 is MDHEN and CDR2 SYDVKM. The CDR3 length is 16 residues. CDR3 in DNA: TGTGCCAGCAGTTTAAGGGGCAGGGGGCATGGAAACACCATATATTTT. Translation: CASSLRGRGHGNTIYF.

V usage is TRBV29-1 and J usage is TRBJ2-1; the D is unclear. Trimming pared 6 bases from V and 3 bases from J, leaving 15 bases between. Germline V gene lookup returns CDR1 SQVTM and CDR2 ANQGSEA. The CDR3 spans 14 residues. CDR3 amino acids: CSVRHTRIYNEQFF. CDR3 DNA: TGCAGCGTGAGACATACACGTATCTACAATGAGCAGTTCTTC.

The CDR3 protein is CASSLRASGITDTQYF. In nucleotides, the CDR3 is TGTGCCAGCAGCTTAAGGGCTAGCGGAATCACAGATACGCAGTATTTT. The chain combines TRBV7-2 with TRBJ2-3, with TRBD2 matching 7 bases. The CDR3 has 16 residues. The V gene's germline CDR1 is SGHTA and CDR2 FQGNSA. Trimming at V came to 2 bases and at J to 2 bases, leaving 7 bases not matched to a gene.

The J gene is TRBJ2-3, the V gene TRBV7-9; a weak D match, TRBD1 (6 bases). CDR1 is SEHNR and CDR2 is FQNEAQ in the germline V gene (reference sequence). The germline V and J ends were trimmed by 1 base and 1 base, with 12 bases remaining between them. The length of the CDR3 is 16 residues. The CDR3 DNA is TGTGCCAGCAGCTTAGGGCGGGCAGGGGGCACAGATACGCAGTATTTT. It is translated as CASSLGRAGGTDTQYF.

This rearrangement joins TRBV7-8 to TRBJ2-7; no reliable D call. CDR3 length: 14 residues. The V end lost 5 bases, the J end lost 3 bases, and 14 bases lay between the germline ends. Per germline, CDR1 SGHVS and CDR2 FQNEAQ. The CDR3 coding sequence is TGTGCCAGCAGCCTCCACAGTCCAGGCTACGAGCAGTACTTC. It translates to CASSLHSPGYEQYF.

This chain connects TRBV4-3 to TRBJ1-3; D not certain. V dropped 4 bases and J dropped 0 bases, with 13 bases sitting between them. The CDR3 runs to 16 residues. Germline V gene data show CDR1 as LGHNA and CDR2 as YSLEER. DNA of the CDR3: TGCGCCAGCAGCCCCAGCGGTACCGGCTCTGGAAACACCATATATTTT. Its translation is CASSPSGTGSGNTIYF.

CDR3 in amino acids: CASSQGWTVYNEQFF. CDR3 DNA: TGCGCCAGCAGCCAAGGGTGGACAGTTTACAATGAGCAGTTCTTC. The chain joins TRBV4-3 to TRBJ2-1; a possible D gene is TRBD1 (6 bases). Trimming removed 1 base at V and 4 bases at J, with 11 bases between. This CDR3 spans 15 amino acids. The germline V gene has CDR1 LGHNA and CDR2 YSLEER.